These T cell receptor beta chains were read from a single sample in a study of CD8+CD57+ T cells in acquired aplastic anemia. In TCRdb, the reads were re-called with MiXCR into one record per CDR3 protein. The repertoire holds 150,000 to 200,000 distinct CDR3 sequences, with 35% to 55% as singletons. Material: sorted CD4+, CD8+, or CD8+CD57+ T cells (not recorded which) from PBMCs. Receptors were obtained from a human donor in good health. Both conserved end residues are part of each CDR3. D genes are given only for firm matches. Clone size is stated in some rows and not others, as once, few, many or a class when expanded.

j_call: TRBJ2-4
v_call: TRBV20-1
cdr3_length: 16
d_call: TRBD2
clone_size: .
cdr3_aa: CSARGRTSGALNIQYF
cdr3_nt: TGCAGTGCTAGAGGCAGGACTAGCGGGGCACTAAACATTCAGTACTTC

j_call: TRBJ2-3
v_call: TRBV5-1
cdr3_length: 14
d_call: TRBD2
clone_size: many
cdr3_aa: CASSFIAGVDTQYF
cdr3_nt: TGCGCCAGCAGCTTCATAGCGGGAGTGGATACGCAGTATTTT

j_call: TRBJ1-1
v_call: TRBV24-1
cdr3_length: 15
d_call: TRBD1
clone_size: .
cdr3_aa: CATRGQGLMNTEAFF
cdr3_nt: TGTGCCACCAGGGGACAGGGGCTTATGAACACTGAAGCTTTCTTT

j_call: TRBJ2-7
v_call: TRBV30
cdr3_length: 15
d_call: TRBD2
clone_size: few
cdr3_aa: CAWSSLAGPSYEQYF
cdr3_nt: TGTGCCTGGAGTTCCTTAGCGGGACCCTCCTACGAGCAGTACTTC

j_call: TRBJ2-7
v_call: TRBV20-1
cdr3_length: 17
d_call: TRBD2
clone_size: .
cdr3_aa: CSASLQPAGGTSYEQYF
cdr3_nt: TGCAGTGCTTCACTACAACCGGCGGGAGGGACCTCCTACGAGCAGTACTTC

j_call: TRBJ1-1
v_call: TRBV3-1
cdr3_length: 14
d_call: TRBD1
clone_size: .
cdr3_aa: CASSLRQGNTEAFF
cdr3_nt: TGTGCCAGCAGCCTCCGACAGGGAAACACTGAAGCTTTCTTT

j_call: TRBJ1-1
v_call: TRBV12-3/TRBV12-4
cdr3_length: 12
d_call: .
clone_size: many
cdr3_aa: CASSLVNTEAFF
cdr3_nt: TGTGCCAGCAGTTTAGTGAACACTGAAGCTTTCTTT

j_call: TRBJ2-3
v_call: TRBV5-5
cdr3_length: 14
d_call: .
clone_size: many
cdr3_aa: CASSASPSTDTQYF
cdr3_nt: TGTGCCAGCAGCGCGTCCCCTAGCACAGATACGCAGTATTTT

j_call: TRBJ1-6
v_call: TRBV6-1
cdr3_length: 12
d_call: .
clone_size: many
cdr3_aa: CASRDTNSPLHF
cdr3_nt: TGTGCCAGCCGGGACACCAATTCACCCCTCCACTTT

j_call: TRBJ2-7
v_call: TRBV24-1
cdr3_length: 15
d_call: TRBD1
clone_size: .
cdr3_aa: CATSDPRDSPYEQYF
cdr3_nt: TGTGCCACCAGTGATCCCCGGGACAGTCCCTACGAGCAGTACTTC

j_call: TRBJ2-7
v_call: TRBV7-3
cdr3_length: 14
d_call: TRBD1
clone_size: many
cdr3_aa: CASGQDRGPYEQYF
cdr3_nt: TGTGCCAGCGGCCAGGACAGGGGGCCCTACGAGCAGTACTTC

j_call: TRBJ2-1
v_call: TRBV5-1
cdr3_length: 16
d_call: TRBD1
clone_size: .
cdr3_aa: CASSLDGQGAYNEQFF
cdr3_nt: TGCGCCAGCAGCTTGGATGGACAGGGGGCGTACAATGAGCAGTTCTTC

j_call: TRBJ2-1
v_call: TRBV12-3/TRBV12-4
cdr3_length: 15
d_call: .
clone_size: many
cdr3_aa: CATAQERISYNEQFF
cdr3_nt: TGTGCCACAGCTCAAGAGCGGATCTCCTACAATGAGCAGTTCTTC

j_call: TRBJ1-1
v_call: TRBV7-2
cdr3_length: 12
d_call: .
clone_size: .
cdr3_aa: CASSSGSEEAFF
cdr3_nt: TGTGCCAGCAGCTCTGGAAGTGAGGAAGCTTTCTTT

j_call: TRBJ1-3
v_call: TRBV7-2
cdr3_length: 13
d_call: .
clone_size: many
cdr3_aa: CASSSVGGNTIYF
cdr3_nt: TGTGCCAGCAGCTCAGTGGGCGGAAACACCATATATTTT

j_call: TRBJ2-2
v_call: TRBV2
cdr3_length: 13
d_call: .
clone_size: .
cdr3_aa: CASKNTGSGELFF
cdr3_nt: TGTGCCAGCAAGAACACAGGGTCCGGGGAGCTGTTTTTT

j_call: TRBJ1-2
v_call: TRBV10-3
cdr3_length: 13
d_call: .
clone_size: many
cdr3_aa: CAISERLIYGYTF
cdr3_nt: TGTGCCATCAGTGAGCGGCTGATATATGGCTACACCTTC

j_call: TRBJ2-1
v_call: TRBV2
cdr3_length: 13
d_call: .
clone_size: .
cdr3_aa: CASSEGVRDEQFF
cdr3_nt: TGTGCCAGCAGTGAAGGGGTGAGGGATGAGCAGTTCTTC

j_call: TRBJ2-7
v_call: TRBV25-1
cdr3_length: 14
d_call: .
clone_size: .
cdr3_aa: CASGDHDSGYEQYF
cdr3_nt: TGTGCCAGCGGTGATCACGATTCCGGCTACGAGCAGTACTTC

j_call: TRBJ2-3
v_call: TRBV10-3
cdr3_length: 16
d_call: TRBD2
clone_size: .
cdr3_aa: CAISDGAGGGTDTQYF
cdr3_nt: TGTGCCATCAGTGATGGAGCGGGGGGGGGGACAGATACGCAGTATTTT

j_call: TRBJ2-2
v_call: TRBV2
cdr3_length: 16
d_call: .
clone_size: .
cdr3_aa: CASSSGQGAWAGELFF
cdr3_nt: TGTGCCAGCAGTTCCGGGCAGGGCGCGTGGGCCGGGGAGCTGTTTTTT

j_call: TRBJ2-3
v_call: TRBV7-2
cdr3_length: 12
d_call: .
clone_size: .
cdr3_aa: CASSANAHTQYF
cdr3_nt: TGTGCCAGCAGCGCCAACGCACATACGCAGTATTTT

j_call: TRBJ1-5
v_call: TRBV15
cdr3_length: 13
d_call: TRBD1
clone_size: .
cdr3_aa: CATKGQGNQPQHF
cdr3_nt: TGTGCCACCAAGGGACAGGGGAATCAGCCCCAGCATTTT

j_call: TRBJ2-7
v_call: TRBV3-1
cdr3_length: 14
d_call: TRBD2
clone_size: many
cdr3_aa: CASSRGLAPYEQYF
cdr3_nt: TGTGCCAGCAGCCGGGGACTAGCTCCGTACGAGCAGTACTTC

j_call: TRBJ2-5
v_call: TRBV19
cdr3_length: 14
d_call: .
clone_size: once
cdr3_aa: CASSILGGGETQYF
cdr3_nt: TGTGCCAGTAGTATATTGGGGGGTGGTGAGACCCAGTACTTC

j_call: TRBJ1-5
v_call: TRBV7-8
cdr3_length: 16
d_call: .
clone_size: many
cdr3_aa: CASSLRGELSNQPQHF
cdr3_nt: TGTGCCAGCAGCTTAAGAGGGGAATTGAGCAATCAGCCCCAGCATTTT

j_call: TRBJ2-7
v_call: TRBV28
cdr3_length: 15
d_call: .
clone_size: .
cdr3_aa: CASSPPGQGFNEQYF
cdr3_nt: TGTGCCAGCAGTCCCCCCGGCCAGGGGTTCAACGAGCAGTACTTC

j_call: TRBJ2-1
v_call: TRBV10-2
cdr3_length: 11
d_call: .
clone_size: many
cdr3_aa: CASTASSEQFF
cdr3_nt: TGCGCCAGCACCGCTTCCAGTGAGCAGTTCTTC

j_call: TRBJ1-2
v_call: TRBV4-3
cdr3_length: 14
d_call: .
clone_size: many
cdr3_aa: CASSQEGGSYGYTF
cdr3_nt: TGCGCCAGCAGCCAAGAAGGAGGGTCCTATGGCTACACCTTC

j_call: TRBJ1-2
v_call: TRBV2
cdr3_length: 12
d_call: .
clone_size: many
cdr3_aa: CASSPGVDGYTF
cdr3_nt: TGTGCCAGCAGTCCAGGGGTTGATGGCTACACCTTC

j_call: TRBJ1-1
v_call: TRBV10-3
cdr3_length: 15
d_call: .
clone_size: .
cdr3_aa: CAISDPGDVSTEAFF
cdr3_nt: TGTGCCATCAGTGACCCGGGAGACGTTAGCACTGAAGCTTTCTTT

j_call: TRBJ2-5
v_call: TRBV28
cdr3_length: 16
d_call: TRBD2
clone_size: .
cdr3_aa: CASSPMGLAGEETQYF
cdr3_nt: TGTGCCAGCAGTCCCATGGGACTAGCGGGAGAAGAGACCCAGTACTTC

j_call: TRBJ2-1
v_call: TRBV2
cdr3_length: 14
d_call: TRBD1
clone_size: .
cdr3_aa: CANVGQGFYNEQFF
cdr3_nt: TGTGCCAACGTGGGACAGGGCTTCTACAATGAGCAGTTCTTC

j_call: TRBJ2-5
v_call: TRBV24-1
cdr3_length: 16
d_call: .
clone_size: .
cdr3_aa: CATSDSDSRVEETQYF
cdr3_nt: TGTGCCACCAGTGATTCCGACAGCCGGGTGGAAGAGACCCAGTACTTC

j_call: TRBJ2-7
v_call: TRBV28
cdr3_length: 13
d_call: .
clone_size: many
cdr3_aa: CASTGRGPYEQYF
cdr3_nt: TGTGCCAGCACCGGGAGAGGCCCCTACGAGCAGTACTTC

j_call: TRBJ1-1
v_call: TRBV18
cdr3_length: 15
d_call: TRBD1
clone_size: .
cdr3_aa: CASSLGGQYNTEAFF
cdr3_nt: TGTGCCAGCTCCCTCGGGGGACAGTACAACACTGAAGCTTTCTTT

j_call: TRBJ1-1
v_call: TRBV30
cdr3_length: 12
d_call: .
clone_size: many
cdr3_aa: CAWTLMNTEAFF
cdr3_nt: TGTGCCTGGACACTGATGAACACTGAAGCTTTCTTT

j_call: TRBJ1-6
v_call: TRBV20-1
cdr3_length: 15
d_call: .
clone_size: .
cdr3_aa: CSARDDEGGLGPLHF
cdr3_nt: TGCAGTGCTAGAGATGATGAGGGCGGGTTGGGGCCCCTCCACTTT

j_call: TRBJ2-7
v_call: TRBV10-2
cdr3_length: 14
d_call: TRBD1
clone_size: .
cdr3_aa: CASNPGQAAYEQYF
cdr3_nt: TGCGCCAGCAATCCGGGACAGGCCGCCTACGAGCAGTACTTC

j_call: TRBJ2-7
v_call: TRBV20-1
cdr3_length: 13
d_call: .
clone_size: .
cdr3_aa: CSAPRTVGFEQYF
cdr3_nt: TGCAGCGCCCCTAGGACCGTCGGGTTCGAGCAGTACTTC

j_call: TRBJ2-2
v_call: TRBV18
cdr3_length: 15
d_call: TRBD1
clone_size: .
cdr3_aa: CASSPSTGYGGELFF
cdr3_nt: TGTGCCAGCTCACCATCGACAGGGTACGGCGGGGAGCTGTTTTTT

j_call: TRBJ2-7
v_call: TRBV18
cdr3_length: 14
d_call: .
clone_size: many
cdr3_aa: CASSPGRESYEQYF
cdr3_nt: TGTGCCAGCTCACCAGGCCGAGAATCCTACGAGCAGTACTTC

j_call: TRBJ1-4
v_call: TRBV19
cdr3_length: 13
d_call: .
clone_size: many
cdr3_aa: CASSISGNEKLFF
cdr3_nt: TGTGCCAGTAGTATATCTGGGAATGAAAAACTGTTTTTT

j_call: TRBJ2-7
v_call: TRBV7-2
cdr3_length: 15
d_call: .
clone_size: many
cdr3_aa: CASSPSPETVYEQYF
cdr3_nt: TGTGCCAGCAGCCCGAGCCCGGAGACGGTTTACGAGCAGTACTTC

j_call: TRBJ1-2
v_call: TRBV5-1
cdr3_length: 14
d_call: TRBD1
clone_size: .
cdr3_aa: CASSLDTGDYGYTF
cdr3_nt: TGCGCCAGCAGCTTAGATACAGGGGACTATGGCTACACCTTC

j_call: TRBJ2-7
v_call: TRBV19
cdr3_length: 15
d_call: TRBD2
clone_size: many
cdr3_aa: CASNYCGRAMGEQYF
cdr3_nt: TGTGCCAGTAACTACTGCGGGAGGGCCATGGGGGAGCAGTACTTC

j_call: TRBJ1-2
v_call: TRBV9
cdr3_length: 13
d_call: .
clone_size: many
cdr3_aa: CASSVDANYGYTF
cdr3_nt: TGTGCCAGCAGCGTAGATGCCAACTATGGCTACACCTTC

j_call: TRBJ1-6
v_call: TRBV29-1
cdr3_length: 13
d_call: .
clone_size: few
cdr3_aa: CSDKQGYNSPLHF
cdr3_nt: TGCAGCGATAAGCAGGGTTACAATTCACCCCTCCACTTT

j_call: TRBJ1-5
v_call: TRBV5-1
cdr3_length: 15
d_call: .
clone_size: many
cdr3_aa: CASSLAGLPHQPQHF
cdr3_nt: TGCGCCAGCAGCTTGGCAGGGTTGCCTCATCAGCCCCAGCATTTT

j_call: TRBJ2-1
v_call: TRBV7-9
cdr3_length: 15
d_call: TRBD2
clone_size: many
cdr3_aa: CASSLIGRALVEQFF
cdr3_nt: TGTGCCAGCAGCTTAATCGGGAGGGCCCTAGTTGAGCAGTTCTTC